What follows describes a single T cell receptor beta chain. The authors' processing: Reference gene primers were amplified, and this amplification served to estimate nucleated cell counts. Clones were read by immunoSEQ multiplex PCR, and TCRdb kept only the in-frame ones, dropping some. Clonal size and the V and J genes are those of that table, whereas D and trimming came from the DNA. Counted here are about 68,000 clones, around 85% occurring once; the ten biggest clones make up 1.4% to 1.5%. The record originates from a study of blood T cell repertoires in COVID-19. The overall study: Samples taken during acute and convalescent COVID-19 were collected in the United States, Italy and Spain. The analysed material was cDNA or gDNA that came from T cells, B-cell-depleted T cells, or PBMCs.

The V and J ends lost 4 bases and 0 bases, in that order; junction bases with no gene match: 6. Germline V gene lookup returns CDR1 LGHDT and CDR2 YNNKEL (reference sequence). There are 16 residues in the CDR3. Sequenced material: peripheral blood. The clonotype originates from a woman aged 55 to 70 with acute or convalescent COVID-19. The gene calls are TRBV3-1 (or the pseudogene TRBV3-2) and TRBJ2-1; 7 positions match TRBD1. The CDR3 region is CASSRGTASSYNEQFF. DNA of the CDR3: TGTGCCAGCAGCCGGGGGACAGCGAGCTCCTACAATGAGCAGTTCTTC.